Described below is a single T cell receptor beta chain sequence and its context. No antigen is known for it. The data stem from a study of cytomegalovirus exposure and HLA in healthy donors. The study's findings and limits: Upon later analysis, TCR association rates were observed to vary by HLA locus, being highest for DRB1 and lowest for HLA-C. Across donors, presence/absence analyses took sequencing depth to be roughly uniform. Data from an earlier analysis indicated that most TCR beta V segments were productive either about 87% or about 30% of the time.

CDR3 length: 16 amino acids. After removal of 4 bases from V and 2 bases from J, the junction contained 11 bases not matched to a gene. Germline CDR1 ENHRY, CDR2 SYGVKD. The PCR was carried out with 60 Vbeta primers and 13 Jbeta primers. The assay was immunoSEQ multiplex PCR, and TCRdb's table has in-frame clones only and misses some. Of 140,000 or so clones listed, 75% to 85% were seen once; the top ten hold roughly 4.8%. This receptor was taken from a man aged 35 to 55 in good health and CMV-seronegative. Sequencing used PBMCs. The chain uses TRBV10-3 and TRBJ2-7, with 7 bases identical to TRBD1. CDR3 coding DNA: TGTGCCATCAGTGCCTCGACAGGGAGCGCCCCCTACGAGCAGTACTTC. Translating gives CAISASTGSAPYEQYF.